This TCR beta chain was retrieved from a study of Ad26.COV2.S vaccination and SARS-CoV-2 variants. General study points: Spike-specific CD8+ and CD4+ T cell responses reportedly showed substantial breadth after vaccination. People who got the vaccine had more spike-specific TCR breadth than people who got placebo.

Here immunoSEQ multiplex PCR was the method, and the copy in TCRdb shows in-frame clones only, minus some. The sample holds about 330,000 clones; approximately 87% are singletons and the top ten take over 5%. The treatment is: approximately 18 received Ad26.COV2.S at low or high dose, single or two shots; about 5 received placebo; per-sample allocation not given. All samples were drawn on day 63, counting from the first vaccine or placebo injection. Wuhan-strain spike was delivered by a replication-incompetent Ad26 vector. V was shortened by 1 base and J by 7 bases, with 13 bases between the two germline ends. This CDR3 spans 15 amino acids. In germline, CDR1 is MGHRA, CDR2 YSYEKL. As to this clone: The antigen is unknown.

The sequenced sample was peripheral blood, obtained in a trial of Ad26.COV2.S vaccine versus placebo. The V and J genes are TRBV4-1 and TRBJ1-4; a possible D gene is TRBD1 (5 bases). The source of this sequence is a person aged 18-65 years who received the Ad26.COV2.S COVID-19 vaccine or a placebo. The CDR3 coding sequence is TGCGCCAGCAGCCAAGCTCCGGGGCAGGGTGAAAAACTGTTTTTT. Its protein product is CASSQAPGQGEKLFF.